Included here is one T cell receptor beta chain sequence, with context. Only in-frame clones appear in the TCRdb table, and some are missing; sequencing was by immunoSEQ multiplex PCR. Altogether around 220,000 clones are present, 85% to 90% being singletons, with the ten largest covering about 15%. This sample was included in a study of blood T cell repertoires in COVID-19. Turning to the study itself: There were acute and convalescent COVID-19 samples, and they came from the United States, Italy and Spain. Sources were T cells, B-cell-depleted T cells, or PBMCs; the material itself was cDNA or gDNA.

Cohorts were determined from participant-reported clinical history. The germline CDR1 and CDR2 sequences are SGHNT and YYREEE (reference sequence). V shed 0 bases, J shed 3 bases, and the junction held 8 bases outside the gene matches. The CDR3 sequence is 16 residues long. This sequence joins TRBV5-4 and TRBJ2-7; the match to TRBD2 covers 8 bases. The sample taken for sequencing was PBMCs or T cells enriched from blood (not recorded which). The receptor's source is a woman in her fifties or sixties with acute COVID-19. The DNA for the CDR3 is TGTGCCAGCAGCTTGGGGGGGAGCGGGGGAAACTACGAGCAGTACTTC. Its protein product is CASSLGGSGGNYEQYF.